This record looks at one TCR beta chain sequence and its context. Time point specified: after neoadjuvant nivolumab, at surgical resection. Patients had HPV-negative, locally advanced oral cavity squamous cell carcinoma. Analysis of PBMCs was direct, with no culture step. The V gene's germline CDR1 is SGHAT and CDR2 FQNNGV. Losses at the gene ends were 0 bases for V and 6 bases for J; bases not matched to a gene: 16. The CDR3 spans 20 residues. The sample originates from a study of neoadjuvant anti-PD-1 for oral cavity cancer. Six replicates per PBMC sample, mostly from roughly 450 ng of genomic DNA. Method: immunoSEQ multiplex PCR; TCRdb's copy keeps in-frame clones and lacks some. The sample contains roughly 14,000 clones, 70% to 85% of which appear only once.

The specimen was PBMCs, collected after nivolumab (anti-PD-1) treatment. This TCR was recovered from a person between 40 and 85 years old with oral cavity squamous cell carcinoma. The J gene is TRBJ2-1, the V gene TRBV11-2, with 11 bases identical to TRBD2. The DNA for the CDR3 is TGTGCCAGCAGCTTAGACCCAACCCTTCGACTAGCGGGAAGGTTCAATGAGCAGTTCTTC. This translates into CASSLDPTLRLAGRFNEQFF.